This TCR beta chain was retrieved from a study of post-analysis software for immune sequencing data. Study conclusions and caveats: Controls had lower frequencies than patients of 4 or 5 TRBV segments, which included TRBV5-6, TRBV5-1 and TRBV20-1. In multiple sclerosis, normalized Chao1 diversity was significantly below that of controls.

Of note for this clonotype: Its specificity is not known.

cDNA libraries of TCR beta carried unique molecular identifiers. TCRdb recomputed calls from the PCR reads with MiXCR, one row per CDR3 protein. The sample records hundreds of thousands of distinct CDR3 sequences, 25% to 30% being singletons. CDR1 is SGHRS, CDR2 YFSETQ, per germline. With V trimmed by 0 bases and J by 9 bases, 8 bases remained unmatched. The CDR3 loop spans 15 amino acids. The V gene is TRBV5-1, the J gene TRBJ2-1; 8 nucleotides align to TRBD1. Sequencing was done on a sample of blood. The source of this sequence is a girl aged 10 to 17 with multiple sclerosis. The CDR3 DNA reads TGCGCCAGCAGCTTGGGCGGCAGGGGGCAAGGTGAGCAGTTCTTC. Protein product: CASSLGGRGQGEQFF. Together with reference TRBV5-1 and TRBJ2-1, the CDR3 gives the full variable domain: KAGVTQTPRYLIKTRGQQVTLSCSPISGHRSVSWYQQTPGQGLQFLFEYFSETQRNKGNFPGRFSGRQFSNSRSEMNVSTLELGDSALYLCASSLGGRGQGEQFFGPGTRLTVL.